The clone carrying this TCR beta chain came up many times. Its antigen remains unidentified. This record belongs to a study of CD8 T cells in ankylosing spondylitis. The CDR3 loop spans 15 amino acids. The V end lost 1 base, the J end lost 0 bases, and 8 bases lay between the germline ends. Germline values: CDR1 SGHRS, CDR2 YFSETQ. Quantitative barcoded 5'-RACE was used to prepare TCR beta libraries. From the 5' RACE reads, TCRdb called clonotypes with MiXCR, one entry per CDR3 protein. The data hold approximately 540,000 distinct CDR3 sequences, with roughly an eighth observed a single time. Study results and limitations: Ankylosing spondylitis blood appeared to be characterized by a TCR beta motif of under ten highly homologous variants.

This TCR was sampled from a male donor with ankylosing spondylitis. The chain combines TRBV5-1 with TRBJ2-1; no firm D call. The sample was blood, either unsorted or a sorted T cell fraction (not recorded which). CDR3 protein: CASSLWDSSYNEQFF. The CDR3 nucleotides read TGCGCCAGCAGCTTGTGGGATTCCTCCTACAATGAGCAGTTCTTC.